This T cell receptor beta chain was obtained from a study of CD8+ T cells in alopecia areata. Regarding the study as a whole: The study also sequences resident alphabeta T cells of normal skin in scalp samples.

The junction had 4 bases not matched to a gene; V was cut back by 2 bases and J by 5 bases. Per germline, CDR1 MGHRA and CDR2 YSYEKL. CDR3 length: 14 residues. Reverse transcribed after extraction, RNA yielded cDNA as the sequencing template. Assay used: immunoSEQ multiplex PCR; TCRdb lists only in-frame clones, some missing. The data hold fewer than 80,000 clones, with roughly three fifths observed a single time. The sample holds one count of this clone. Its antigen is not identified. The receptor comes from a human donor with alopecia areata. Sample: CD8+ T cells sorted from blood, taken at week 0. The chain uses TRBV4-1 and TRBJ1-1, with 8 positions matching TRBD1. CDR3 in DNA: TGCGCCAGCAGCCAACAGGGGGCTTATACTGAAGCTTTCTTT. This sequence encodes CASSQQGAYTEAFF.